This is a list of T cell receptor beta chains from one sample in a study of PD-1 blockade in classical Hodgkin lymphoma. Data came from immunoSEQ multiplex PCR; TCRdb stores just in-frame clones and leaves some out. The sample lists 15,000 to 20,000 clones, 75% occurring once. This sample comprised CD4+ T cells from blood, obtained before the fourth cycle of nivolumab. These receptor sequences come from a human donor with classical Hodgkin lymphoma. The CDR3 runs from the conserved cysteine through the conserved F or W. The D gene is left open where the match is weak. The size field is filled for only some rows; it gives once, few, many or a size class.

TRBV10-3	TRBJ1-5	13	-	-	TGTGCCATCAGTGAGACGGGTTATCAGCCCCAGCATTTT	CAISETGYQPQHF
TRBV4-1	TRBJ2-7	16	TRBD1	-	TGCGCCAGCAGCCAAGTCCCCAGGGGGCGCGCCTACGAGCAGTACTTC	CASSQVPRGRAYEQYF
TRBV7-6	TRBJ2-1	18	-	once	TGTGCCAGCAGCCTAAGGGCGAGTGGGGGGTTGACCTACAATGAGCAGTTCTTC	CASSLRASGGLTYNEQFF
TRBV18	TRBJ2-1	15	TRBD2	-	TGTGCCAGCTCACCCGGGACTAGCGGGATAGATGAGCAGTTCTTC	CASSPGTSGIDEQFF
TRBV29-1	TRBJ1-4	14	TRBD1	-	TGCAGCGCCGGAAGGACAGGAGGAAATGAAAAACTGTTTTTT	CSAGRTGGNEKLFF
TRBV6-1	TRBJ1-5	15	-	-	TGTGCCAGCACAAGGGGCACAGATAGCAATCAGCCCCAGCATTTT	CASTRGTDSNQPQHF
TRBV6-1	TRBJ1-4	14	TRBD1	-	TGTGCCAGCAGACCGGACAGGGTTGGGGAAAAACTGTTTTTT	CASRPDRVGEKLFF
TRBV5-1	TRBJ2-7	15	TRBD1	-	TGCGCCAGCAGCCCTCCACGGACAGGGGACTACGAGCAGTACTTC	CASSPPRTGDYEQYF
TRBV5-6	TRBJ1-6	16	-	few	TGTGCCAGCAGCCACATGAGACAGTTGGAGAATTCACCCCTCCACTTT	CASSHMRQLENSPLHF
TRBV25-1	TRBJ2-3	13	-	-	TGTGCCAGCAGCGTTGGGAACACAGATACGCAGTATTTT	CASSVGNTDTQYF
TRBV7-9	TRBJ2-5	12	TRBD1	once	TGTGCCAGCAGCCACAGGGGTGAGACCCAGTACTTC	CASSHRGETQYF
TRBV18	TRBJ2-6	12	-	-	TGTGCCAGCTCACCTGGGGCCAACGTCCTGACTTTC	CASSPGANVLTF
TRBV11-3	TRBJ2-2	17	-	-	TGTGCCAGCAGCTTAGCCAGAAGGGAGATGAACACCGGGGAGCTGTTTTTT	CASSLARREMNTGELFF
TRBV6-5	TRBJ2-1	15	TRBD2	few	TGTGCCAGCAGTTCTCCGGGACTAGCGGACGATGAGCAGTTCTTC	CASSSPGLADDEQFF
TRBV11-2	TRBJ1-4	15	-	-	TGTGCCAGCAGCTCCGGACTGCGCAAGACTGAAAAACTGTTTTTT	CASSSGLRKTEKLFF